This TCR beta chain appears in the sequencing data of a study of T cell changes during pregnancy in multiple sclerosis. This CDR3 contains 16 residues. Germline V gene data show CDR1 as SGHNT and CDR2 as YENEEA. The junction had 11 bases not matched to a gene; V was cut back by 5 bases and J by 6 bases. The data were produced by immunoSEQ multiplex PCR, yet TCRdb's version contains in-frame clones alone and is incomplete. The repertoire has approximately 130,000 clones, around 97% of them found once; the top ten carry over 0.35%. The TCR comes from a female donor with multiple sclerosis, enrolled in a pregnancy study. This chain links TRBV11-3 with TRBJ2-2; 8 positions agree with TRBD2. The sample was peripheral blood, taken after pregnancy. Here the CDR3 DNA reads TGTGCCAGCAGCCCGGGACATACGACTAGCGCCGGGGAGCTGTTTTTT. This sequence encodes CASSPGHTTSAGELFF.